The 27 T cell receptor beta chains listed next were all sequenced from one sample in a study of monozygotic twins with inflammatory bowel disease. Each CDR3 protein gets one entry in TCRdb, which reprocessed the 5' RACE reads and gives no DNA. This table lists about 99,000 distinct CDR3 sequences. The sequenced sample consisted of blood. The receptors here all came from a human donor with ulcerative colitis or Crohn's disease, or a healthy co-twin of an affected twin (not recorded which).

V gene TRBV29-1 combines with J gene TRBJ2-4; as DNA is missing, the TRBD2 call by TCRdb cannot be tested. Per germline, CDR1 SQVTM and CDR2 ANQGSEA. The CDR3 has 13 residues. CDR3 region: CSVEGGGKNMQYF.

The chain's CDR3 is CASSLAYRGPRELFF. The J gene is TRBJ2-2, the V gene TRBV7-9. There are 15 residues in the CDR3. Germline CDR1 is SEHNR and CDR2 is FQNEAQ (reference sequence).

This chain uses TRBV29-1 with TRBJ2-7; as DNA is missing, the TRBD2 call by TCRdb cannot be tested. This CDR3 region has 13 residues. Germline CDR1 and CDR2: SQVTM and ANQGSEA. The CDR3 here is CSALTSGRSEQYF.

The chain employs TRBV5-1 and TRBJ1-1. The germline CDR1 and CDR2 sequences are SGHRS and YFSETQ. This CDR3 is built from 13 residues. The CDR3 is CASSLGLNTEAFF.

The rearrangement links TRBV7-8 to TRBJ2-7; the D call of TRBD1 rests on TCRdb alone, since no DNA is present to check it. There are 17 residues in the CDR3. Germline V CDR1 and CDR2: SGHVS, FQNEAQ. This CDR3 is CASSLVGQNHISYEQYF.

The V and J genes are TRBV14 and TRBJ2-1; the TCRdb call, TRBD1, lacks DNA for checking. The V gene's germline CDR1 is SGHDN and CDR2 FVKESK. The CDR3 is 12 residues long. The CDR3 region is CASSQRPVEQFF. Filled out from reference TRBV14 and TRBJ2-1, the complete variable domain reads EAGVTQFPSHSVIEKGQTVTLRCDPISGHDNLYWYRRVMGKEIKFLLHFVKESKQDESGMPNNRFLAERTGGTYSTLKVQPAELEDSGVYFCASSQRPVEQFFGPGTRLTVL.

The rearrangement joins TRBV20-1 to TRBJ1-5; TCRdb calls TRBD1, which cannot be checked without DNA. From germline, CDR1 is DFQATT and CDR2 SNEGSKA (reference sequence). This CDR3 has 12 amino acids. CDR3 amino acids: CSARGRGQPQHF.

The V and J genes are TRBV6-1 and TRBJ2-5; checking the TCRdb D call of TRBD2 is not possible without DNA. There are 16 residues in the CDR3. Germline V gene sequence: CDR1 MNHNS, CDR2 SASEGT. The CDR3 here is CASNPTSGSVVETQYF.

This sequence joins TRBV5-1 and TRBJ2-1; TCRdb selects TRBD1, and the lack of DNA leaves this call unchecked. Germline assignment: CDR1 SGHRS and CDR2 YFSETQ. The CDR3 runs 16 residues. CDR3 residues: CASSITGTTTYNEQFF.

The CDR3 here is CASSLADGRTDTQYF. V and J are TRBV12-3 or TRBV12-4 and TRBJ2-3. The CDR3 has 15 amino acids.

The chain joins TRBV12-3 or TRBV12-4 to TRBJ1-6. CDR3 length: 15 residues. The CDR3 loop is CASSSLGSYNSPLHF.

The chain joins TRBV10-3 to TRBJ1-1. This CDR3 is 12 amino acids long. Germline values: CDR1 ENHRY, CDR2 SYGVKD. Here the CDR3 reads CAISESDRSPFF.

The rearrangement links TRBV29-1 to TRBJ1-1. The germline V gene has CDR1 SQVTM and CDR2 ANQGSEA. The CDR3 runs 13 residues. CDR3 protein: CSVEKGKNTEAFF.

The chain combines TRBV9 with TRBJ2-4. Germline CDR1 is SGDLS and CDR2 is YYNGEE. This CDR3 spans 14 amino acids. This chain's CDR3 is CASSPRGNLNIQYF.

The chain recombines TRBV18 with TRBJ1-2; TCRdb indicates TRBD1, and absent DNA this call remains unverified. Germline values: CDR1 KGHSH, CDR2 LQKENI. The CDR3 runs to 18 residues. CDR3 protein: CASSPSFGTGNFNYGYTF.

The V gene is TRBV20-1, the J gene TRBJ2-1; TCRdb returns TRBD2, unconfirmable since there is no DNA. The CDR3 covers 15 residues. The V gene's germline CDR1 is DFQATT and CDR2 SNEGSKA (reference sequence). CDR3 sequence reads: CSARPSGVNYNEQFF.

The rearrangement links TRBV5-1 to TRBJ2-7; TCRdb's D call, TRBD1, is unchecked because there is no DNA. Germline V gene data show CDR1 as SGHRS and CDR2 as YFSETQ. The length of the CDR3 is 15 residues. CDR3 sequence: CASHGGAGTADEQYF.

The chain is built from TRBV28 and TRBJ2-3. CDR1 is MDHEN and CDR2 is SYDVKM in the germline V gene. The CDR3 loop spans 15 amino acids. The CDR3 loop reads CASSLLGPSTDTQYF.

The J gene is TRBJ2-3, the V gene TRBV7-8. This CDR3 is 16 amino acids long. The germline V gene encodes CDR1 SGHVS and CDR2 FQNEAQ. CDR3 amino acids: CASSLGRSTSTDTQYF. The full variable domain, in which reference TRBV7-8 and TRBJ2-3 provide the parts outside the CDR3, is GAGVSQSPRYKVAKRGQDVALRCDPISGHVSLFWYQQALGQGPEFLTYFQNEAQLDKSGLPSDRFFAERPEGSVSTLKIQRTQQEDSAVYLCASSLGRSTSTDTQYFGPGTRLTVL.

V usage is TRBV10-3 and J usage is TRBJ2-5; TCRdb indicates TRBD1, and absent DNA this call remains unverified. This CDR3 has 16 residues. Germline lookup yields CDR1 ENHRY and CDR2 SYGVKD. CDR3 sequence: CAISGVPGQGRETQYF.

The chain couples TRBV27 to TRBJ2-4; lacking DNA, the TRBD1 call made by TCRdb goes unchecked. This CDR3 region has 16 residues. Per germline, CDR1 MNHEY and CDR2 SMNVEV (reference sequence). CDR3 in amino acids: CASSPRFARAEDIQYF.

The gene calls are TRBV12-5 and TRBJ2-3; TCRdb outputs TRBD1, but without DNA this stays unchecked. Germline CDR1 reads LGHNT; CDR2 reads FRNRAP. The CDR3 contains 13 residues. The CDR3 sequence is CASGPLGSDTQYF.

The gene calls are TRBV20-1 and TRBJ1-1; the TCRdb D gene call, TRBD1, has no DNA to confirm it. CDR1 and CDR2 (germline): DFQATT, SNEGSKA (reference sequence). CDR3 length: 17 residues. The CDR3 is CSARDAGTTRGRTEAFF.

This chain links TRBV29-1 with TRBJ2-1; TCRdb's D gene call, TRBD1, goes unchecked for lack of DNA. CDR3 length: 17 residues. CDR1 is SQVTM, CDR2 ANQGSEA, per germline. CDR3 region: CSDRQGAVSGGLNEQFF.

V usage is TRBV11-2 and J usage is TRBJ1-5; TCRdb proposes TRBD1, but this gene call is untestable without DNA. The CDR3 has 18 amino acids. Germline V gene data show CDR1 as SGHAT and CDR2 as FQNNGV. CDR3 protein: CASSLEGRAGDVSRPQHF. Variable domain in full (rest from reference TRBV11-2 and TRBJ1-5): EAGVAQSPRYKIIEKRQSVAFWCNPISGHATLYWYQQILGQGPKLLIQFQNNGVVDDSQLPKDRFSAERLKGVDSTLKIQPAKLEDSAVYLCASSLEGRAGDVSRPQHFGDGTRLSIL.

The CDR3 region is CAIGTGEASNQPQHF. J is TRBJ1-5 and V is TRBV10-3; checking the TCRdb D call of TRBD1 is not possible without DNA. Per the germline V gene, CDR1 is ENHRY and CDR2 is SYGVKD. The CDR3 runs 15 residues.

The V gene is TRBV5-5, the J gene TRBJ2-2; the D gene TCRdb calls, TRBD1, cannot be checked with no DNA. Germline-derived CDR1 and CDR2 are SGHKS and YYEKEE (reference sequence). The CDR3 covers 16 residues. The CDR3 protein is CASSLARTANTGELFF.